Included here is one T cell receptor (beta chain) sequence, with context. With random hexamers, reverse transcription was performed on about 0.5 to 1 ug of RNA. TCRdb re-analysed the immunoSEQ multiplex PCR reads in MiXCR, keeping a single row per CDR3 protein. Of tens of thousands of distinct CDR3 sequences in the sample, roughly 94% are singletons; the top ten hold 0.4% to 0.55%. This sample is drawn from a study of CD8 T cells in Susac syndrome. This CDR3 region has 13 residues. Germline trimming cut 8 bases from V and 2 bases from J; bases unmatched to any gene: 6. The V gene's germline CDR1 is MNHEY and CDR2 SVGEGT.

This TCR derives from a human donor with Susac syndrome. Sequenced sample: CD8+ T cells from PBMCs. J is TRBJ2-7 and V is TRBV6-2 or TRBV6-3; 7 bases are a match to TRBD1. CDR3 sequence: CASQGQQTYEQYF. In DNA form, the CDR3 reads TGTGCCAGCCAGGGACAGCAGACCTACGAGCAGTACTTC.